This T cell receptor (beta chain) derives from a study of cytomegalovirus exposure and HLA in healthy donors. Across the whole study: An earlier analysis found fewer than 120 million unique TCR beta sequences from about 190 million T cells. General study points: Among TCR beta chains, those listed as cytomegalovirus-associated numbered some 160. Apart from CMV serostatus, no immune exposure information was available.

PCR involved 60 Vbeta and 13 Jbeta primers. As originally analysed: An analysis that came later counted 77 million or so unique TCR beta chains, approximately 11 million shared. The data were produced by immunoSEQ multiplex PCR, yet TCRdb's version contains in-frame clones alone and is incomplete. That table gives V, J and clone size, and the DNA gave D and trimming. The sample contains under 150,000 clones, roughly 80% of which appear only once. As regards this clone: Its matching antigen is unknown.

CDR1 and CDR2 (germline): SEHNR, FQNEAQ (reference sequence). V lost 3 bases and J 0 bases, leaving 8 bases between the germline ends. The CDR3 runs 14 residues. This chain uses TRBV7-9 with TRBJ1-1; TRBD1 is a possible D gene (5 bases). Sequencing was done on a sample of PBMCs. This receptor was obtained from a woman aged 40 to 49 in good health and CMV-seronegative. The CDR3 sequence: CASSLGLMNTEAFF. CDR3 bases: TGTGCCAGCAGCTTGGGACTTATGAACACTGAAGCTTTCTTT.